One sample yielded the 15 T cell receptor beta chains listed below, sequenced in a study of T-cell memory formation after mild COVID-19. TCRdb analysed the 5' RACE reads with MiXCR anew, one entry per CDR3 protein. The sample includes under 550,000 distinct CDR3 sequences, approximately 18% of them seen just once. The sequenced sample was PBMCs or a T cell subset sorted from them (not recorded which). These receptor sequences come from a man between 18 and 35 years old who had mild COVID-19 (a few samples of this study predate the infection). Cell type and time point are not known.

The gene calls are TRBV29-1 and TRBJ2-1; 10 bases are shared with TRBD2. The CDR3 is 14 amino acids. Trimming removed 2 bases from V and 9 bases from J; junction bases left unmatched: 7. Germline V gene sequence: CDR1 SQVTM, CDR2 ANQGSEA. The CDR3 coding sequence is TGCAGCGTTGAACTAGCGGGGGTTCATGTTGAGCAGTTCTTC. Protein product: CSVELAGVHVEQFF.

This chain links TRBV7-9 with TRBJ1-1; no definite D call. CDR3 length: 15 residues. Germline loops: CDR1 SEHNR, CDR2 FQNEAQ (reference sequence). Trimming took off 1 base at V and 2 bases at J, with 11 bases between the two ends. For the CDR3, the DNA is TGTGCCAGCAGCTTAGGTTCCGGCGGAAACACTGAAGCTTTCTTT. Translation: CASSLGSGGNTEAFF. Full variable domain (rest looked up from reference TRBV7-9 and TRBJ1-1): DTGVSQNPRHKITKRGQNVTFRCDPISEHNRLYWYRQTLGQGPEFLTYFQNEAQLEKSRLLSDRFSAERPKGSFSTLEIQRTEQGDSAMYLCASSLGSGGNTEAFFGQGTRLTVV.

In this sample, this clonotype turned up a few times. The rearrangement uses TRBV25-1 and TRBJ1-2; no clear D gene. The CDR3 runs to 11 residues. Between the trimmed V and J ends, which lost 4 bases and 7 bases, there was a span of 7 bases. Germline values: CDR1 MGHDK, CDR2 SYGVNS. CDR3 in amino acids: CASSVAGGYTF. Here the CDR3 DNA reads TGTGCCAGCAGTGTGGCTGGTGGCTACACCTTC.

J is TRBJ2-1 and V is TRBV27; D tentatively fits TRBD1 or TRBD2 (5 bases each). The V and J ends lost 8 bases and 4 bases respectively, with 12 bases between them. CDR3 size: 13 residues. Germline CDR1 MNHEY, CDR2 SMNVEV (reference sequence). CDR3 DNA sequence: TGTGCCAGCGGACTGGGGGATTACAATGAGCAGTTCTTC. This codes for CASGLGDYNEQFF.

This clonotype has at least ten counts. CDR3 loop: CASRKDRGPETQYF. The CDR3 nucleotides read TGTGCCAGCAGGAAGGACAGGGGTCCAGAGACCCAGTACTTC. V usage is TRBV7-9 and J usage is TRBJ2-5, with TRBD1 matching over 9 bases. Germline CDR1 SEHNR, CDR2 FQNEAQ (reference sequence). The CDR3 is 14 amino acids. V lost 6 bases, J lost 4 bases, and 6 bases stayed unmatched.

In its sample, this clonotype was seen many times. The V and J genes are TRBV3-1 and TRBJ1-5; D ambiguous. V was trimmed by 4 bases and J by 1 base, leaving 11 bases between them. The CDR3 is 15 residues long. Per germline, CDR1 LGHDT and CDR2 YNNKEL (reference sequence). CDR3 bases: TGTGCCAGCAGCCCGACGAGGTCCAGCAATCAGCCCCAGCATTTT. Its protein is CASSPTRSSNQPQHF.

This clonotype was detected ten times or more. The rearrangement uses TRBV23-1 and TRBJ2-7; TRBD2 might be the D (5 bases). TRBV23-1 is sorted into the ORF group, with uncertain function. The CDR3 consists of 14 residues. The V end was cut by 4 bases, the J end by 3 bases, with 13 bases between. Here the CDR3 DNA reads TGCGCCAGCAGTCGGGGAGACGCGATCTACGAGCAGTACTTC. Its translation: CASSRGDAIYEQYF.

This clonotype occurred a few times. The chain recombines TRBV7-9 with TRBJ2-1; TRBD2 matches 9 bases. In germline, CDR1 is SEHNR, CDR2 FQNEAQ (reference sequence). The CDR3 loop spans 16 amino acids. After removal of 0 bases from V and 4 bases from J, the junction contained 4 bases not matched to a gene. The DNA of the CDR3 is TGTGCCAGCAGCTTAGCGCCTAGCGGGGTGTACAATGAGCAGTTCTTC. Its translation: CASSLAPSGVYNEQFF.

The V gene is TRBV5-6, the J gene TRBJ1-6; tentatively, D is TRBD1 (5 bases). This CDR3 contains 14 residues. V was shortened by 2 bases and J by 9 bases, with 12 bases between the two germline ends. Germline V gene lookup returns CDR1 SGHDT and CDR2 YYEEEE. CDR3 sequence (DNA): TGTGCCAGCAGCTTAGAAGGGGCTGGTTCACCCCTCCACTTT. This gives the protein CASSLEGAGSPLHF.

The DNA of the CDR3 is TGTGCAACCGGGATGAAGACGAACACCGGGGAGCTGTTTTTT. Protein product: CATGMKTNTGELFF. This chain connects TRBV15 to TRBJ2-2; D may be TRBD2 (5 bases). Per germline, CDR1 LNHNV and CDR2 YYDKDF (reference sequence). The CDR3 is 14 residues long. The whole variable domain, remainder taken from reference TRBV15 and TRBJ2-2, is DAMVIQNPRYQVTQFGKPVTLSCSQTLNHNVMYWYQQKSSQAPKLLFHYYDKDFNNEADTPDNFQSRRPNTSFCFLDIRSPGLGDTAMYLCATGMKTNTGELFFGEGSRLTVL.

This clonotype was found a few times. J is TRBJ2-1 and V is TRBV2, with 8 bases identical to TRBD1. This CDR3 is built from 14 residues. The J segment lost 3 bases and the V segment lost 6 bases, leaving 4 bases of the junction unmatched. The germline V gene encodes CDR1 SNHLY and CDR2 FYNNEI. The CDR3 reads CASSDDRGYNEQFF. CDR3 nucleotides: TGTGCCAGCAGCGATGACAGGGGCTACAATGAGCAGTTCTTC.

The gene calls are TRBV3-1 and TRBJ1-5, with TRBD1 matching over 10 bases. Losses at the gene ends were 4 bases for V and 8 bases for J; bases not matched to a gene: 11. Germline loops: CDR1 LGHDT, CDR2 YNNKEL (reference sequence). The CDR3 consists of 16 residues. The CDR3 loop is CASSLGTGAAVEPQHF. The DNA for the CDR3 is TGTGCCAGCAGCCTAGGGACAGGGGCCGCCGTGGAGCCCCAGCATTTT.

The CDR3 nucleotides are TGCGCCAGCAGCCTCGGGGGTGCAAAAGAGACCCAGTACTTC. This encodes CASSLGGAKETQYF. The V call is TRBV4-1, the J call TRBJ2-5, with D maybe TRBD2 (6 bases). Trimming pared 4 bases from V and 3 bases from J, leaving 12 bases between. The germline V gene has CDR1 MGHRA and CDR2 YSYEKL. CDR3 size: 14 residues.

For this clonotype: One end of the junction does not line up with germline, which may come from a read error. J is TRBJ2-5 and V is TRBV7-7, with a weak D call TRBD2 (5 bases). The CDR3 extends over 14 amino acids. Germline V gene sequence: CDR1 SSHAT, CDR2 FNYEAQ (reference sequence). The CDR3 protein is CASSFRGTPGTQYF. The CDR3 nucleotides read TGTGCTAGCAGCTTTCGGGGAACCCCAGGGACCCAGTACTTC. The full variable domain, its missing parts supplied by reference TRBV7-7 and TRBJ2-5, is GAGVSQSPRYKVTKRGQDVTLRCDPISSHATLYWYQQALGQGPEFLTYFNYEAQPDKSGLPSDRFSAERPEGSISTLTIQRTEQRDSAMYRCASSFRGTPGTQYFGPGTRLLVL.

J is TRBJ1-6 and V is TRBV11-2; no reliable D call. CDR1 is SGHAT and CDR2 is FQNNGV in the germline V gene. V lost 2 bases, J lost 4 bases, and 6 bases lay in between. The CDR3 covers 14 residues. The DNA for the CDR3 is TGTGCCAGCAGCTTACTACAGTATAATTCACCCCTCCACTTT. The encoded protein is CASSLLQYNSPLHF.